Listed below are T cell receptor beta chains from one sample, sequenced in a study of T-cell memory formation after mild COVID-19. TCRdb reanalysed the 5' RACE reads using MiXCR and keeps one entry per CDR3 protein. The sample holds hundreds of thousands of distinct CDR3 sequences; roughly 22% are singletons and the top ten take about 12%. Sequences were obtained from PBMCs or a T cell subset sorted from them (not recorded which). All receptors derive from an adult woman who had mild COVID-19 (a few samples of this study predate the infection). Cell type and time point are not known. Both conserved end residues are part of each CDR3. D genes are given only for firm matches. A clone size is listed for some rows: how often the clone was seen (once, few, many), or a class if it is expanded.

CDR3 protein | CDR3 DNA | CDR3 length | clone size | V gene | D gene | J gene
CASLRPRDKIF | TGTGCCAGCCTCCGTCCCCGGGACAAGATTTTT | 11 | NA | TRBV5-5 | NA | TRBJ1-4
CASSLVASGLNTEAFF | TGCGCCAGCAGCTTGGTGGCATCGGGGTTGAACACTGAAGCTTTCTTT | 16 | few | TRBV5-1 | NA | TRBJ1-1
CSVLSGANVLTF | TGCAGCGTTCTTTCTGGGGCCAACGTCCTGACTTTC | 12 | NA | TRBV29-1 | NA | TRBJ2-6
CASSYSQGLNTEAFF | TGTGCCAGCAGTTACTCGCAGGGCTTGAACACTGAAGCTTTCTTT | 15 | NA | TRBV6-5 | NA | TRBJ1-1
CSATGGGTEAFF | TGCAGTGCTACCGGGGGAGGCACTGAAGCTTTCTTT | 12 | NA | TRBV20-1 | NA | TRBJ1-1
CASSSRDTHTDTQYF | TGCGCCAGCAGCTCCCGGGACACCCACACAGATACGCAGTATTTT | 15 | few | TRBV5-1 | NA | TRBJ2-3
CASSFVSYNQPQHF | TGTGCCAGCAGCTTTGTTAGCTACAATCAGCCCCAGCATTTT | 14 | NA | TRBV5-8 | NA | TRBJ1-5
CASSQVLAGGDEQYF | TGTGCCAGCAGCCAAGTGCTAGCGGGAGGGGACGAGCAGTACTTC | 15 | many | TRBV3-1 | TRBD2 | TRBJ2-7
CASLVSGNTIYF | TGCGCCAGCCTCGTCTCTGGAAACACCATATATTTT | 12 | NA | TRBV10-2 | NA | TRBJ1-3
CALALTGGAEQYF | TGTGCCCTGGCCCTGACAGGGGGAGCCGAGCAGTACTTC | 13 | NA | TRBV30 | TRBD1 | TRBJ2-7
CASSQEALAGATDTQYF | TGTGCCAGCAGCCAAGAAGCACTAGCGGGAGCCACAGATACGCAGTATTTT | 17 | NA | TRBV4-2 | TRBD2 | TRBJ2-3
CASSLLPSGRKPSTDTQYF | TGCGCCAGCAGCTTGCTTCCTAGCGGGAGAAAGCCTAGCACAGATACGCAGTATTTT | 19 | few | TRBV5-1 | TRBD2 | TRBJ2-3
CASSSPGRDTQYF | TGTGCCAGCAGCTCCCCCGGGCGGGATACGCAGTATTTT | 13 | NA | TRBV7-6 | NA | TRBJ2-3
CASSPWTGGAGANVLTF | TGCGCCAGCAGCCCCTGGACAGGGGGCGCTGGGGCCAACGTCCTGACTTTC | 17 | few | TRBV5-1 | TRBD1 | TRBJ2-6
CATSDSNRVRSGELFF | TGTGCCACCAGTGATTCCAATAGGGTTCGGTCCGGGGAGCTGTTTTTT | 16 | NA | TRBV24-1 | NA | TRBJ2-2
CSVDDRNTGELFF | TGCAGCGTTGACGACAGGAACACCGGGGAGCTGTTTTTT | 13 | NA | TRBV29-1 | NA | TRBJ2-2
CASSQTQTAALDGEQYF | TGCGCCAGCAGCCAAACCCAAACAGCGGCTTTGGATGGGGAGCAGTACTTC | 17 | few | TRBV4-1 | NA | TRBJ2-7
CASSFLGTDEKLFF | TGTGCCAGCAGTTTCCTCGGGACGGATGAAAAACTGTTTTTT | 14 | few | TRBV27 | NA | TRBJ1-4
CASLSSPYGYTF | TGTGCCAGCCTGTCATCTCCCTATGGCTACACCTTC | 12 | few | TRBV19 | NA | TRBJ1-2
CASSPRSQGYNSPLHF | TGTGCCAGCAGCCCCAGATCCCAGGGCTATAATTCACCCCTCCACTTT | 16 | NA | TRBV9 | NA | TRBJ1-6
CASSSTGTGGYEQYF | TGTGCCAGCAGCTCCACCGGGACAGGGGGGTACGAGCAGTACTTC | 15 | many | TRBV7-6 | TRBD1 | TRBJ2-7
CASSLYRGDNEQFF | TGTGCCAGCAGTTTATACAGGGGAGACAATGAGCAGTTCTTC | 14 | NA | TRBV27 | TRBD1 | TRBJ2-1
CASSLYRNRVISPLHF | TGTGCCAGCAGCTTATACCGAAACAGGGTAATCTCACCCCTCCACTTT | 16 | few | TRBV7-9 | NA | TRBJ1-6
CASSSQGAALSEQYF | TGTGCCAGCAGCTCCCAGGGGGCCGCGCTTTCCGAGCAGTACTTC | 15 | few | TRBV7-2 | TRBD1 | TRBJ2-7
CASSEPGRSSGANVLTF | TGTGCCAGCAGTGAACCGGGACGGAGCTCTGGGGCCAACGTCCTGACTTTC | 17 | NA | TRBV6-6 | NA | TRBJ2-6
CASSPAGSADEKLFF | TGTGCCAGCTCACCAGCAGGGTCAGCAGATGAAAAACTGTTTTTT | 15 | NA | TRBV18 | NA | TRBJ1-4
CASSPISGGGITDTQYF | TGTGCCAGCAGCCCCATTTCAGGCGGGGGGATCACAGATACGCAGTATTTT | 17 | NA | TRBV5-6 | TRBD2 | TRBJ2-3
CASRLNYGYTF | TGTGCCAGCAGACTTAACTATGGCTACACCTTC | 11 | few | TRBV6-6 | NA | TRBJ1-2
CAGVRTDTQYF | TGTGCCGGGGTTCGGACAGATACGCAGTATTTT | 11 | few | TRBV9 | NA | TRBJ2-3
CASSSGLAGVNSYEQFF | TGTGCCAGCAGCTCCGGACTAGCGGGAGTAAATAGCTATGAGCAGTTCTTC | 17 | NA | TRBV11-1 | TRBD2 | TRBJ2-1
CATGSGDRAPAEQFF | TGTGCCACCGGATCAGGGGACAGGGCCCCCGCTGAGCAGTTCTTC | 15 | few | TRBV24-1 | TRBD1 | TRBJ2-1
CASSGQTGYGYTF | TGTGCCAGCAGCGGACAGACCGGCTATGGCTACACCTTC | 13 | few | TRBV25-1 | NA | TRBJ1-2
CATRKGQAPDTQYF | TGTGCCACCCGTAAGGGACAGGCGCCCGATACGCAGTATTTT | 14 | NA | TRBV24-1 | TRBD1 | TRBJ2-3
CASTPGGVETQYF | TGTGCCAGCACCCCGGGAGGGGTAGAGACCCAGTACTTC | 13 | NA | TRBV12-3/TRBV12-4 | TRBD2 | TRBJ2-5
CASSFLAGGPPDTQYF | TGTGCCAGCAGCTTCTTAGCGGGAGGGCCCCCAGATACGCAGTATTTT | 16 | many | TRBV7-3 | TRBD2 | TRBJ2-3
CASSLPGTGRSSGANVLTF | TGTGCCAGCAGTTTACCCGGGACAGGGAGGTCCTCTGGGGCCAACGTCCTGACTTTC | 19 | few | TRBV7-9 | TRBD1 | TRBJ2-6
CASSSPGLAGTEQFF | TGTGCCAGCAGCTCGCCGGGACTAGCGGGAACAGAGCAGTTCTTC | 15 | NA | TRBV7-9 | TRBD2 | TRBJ2-1
CASSTGQGYGYTF | TGTGCCAGCAGCACGGGACAGGGGTATGGCTACACCTTC | 13 | few | TRBV11-2 | TRBD1 | TRBJ1-2
CAIRRLALSTDTQYF | TGTGCCATACGCAGACTAGCACTTAGCACAGATACGCAGTATTTT | 15 | many | TRBV10-3 | TRBD2 | TRBJ2-3
CASSQGQLAFF | TGTGCCAGCTCACAGGGACAGTTAGCTTTCTTT | 11 | many | TRBV18 | TRBD1 | TRBJ1-1
CASSPLGNEQYF | TGTGCCAGCAGTCCCCTCGGGAACGAGCAGTACTTC | 12 | few | TRBV12-3/TRBV12-4 | NA | TRBJ2-7
CASSMGFENEQYF | TGTGCCAGTAGTATGGGGTTCGAGAACGAGCAGTACTTC | 13 | NA | TRBV19 | NA | TRBJ2-7
CATSRDRISALAGAGANVLTF | TGTGCCACCAGCAGAGATCGAATATCCGCGCTAGCGGGGGCTGGGGCCAACGTCCTGACTTTC | 21 | once | TRBV15 | TRBD2 | TRBJ2-6
CSARAQGAGTGELFF | TGCAGTGCTAGAGCACAGGGCGCGGGCACCGGGGAGCTGTTTTTT | 15 | NA | TRBV20-1 | NA | TRBJ2-2
CASSQGQLKVYNEQFF | TGCGCCAGCAGCCAAGGTCAGCTTAAGGTCTACAATGAGCAGTTCTTC | 16 | NA | TRBV4-1 | NA | TRBJ2-1
CSARAVGGNQPQHF | TGCAGTGCAAGAGCTGTCGGTGGCAATCAGCCCCAGCATTTT | 14 | NA | TRBV20-1 | NA | TRBJ1-5
CASSPSAGLNTEAFF | TGTGCCAGCAGCCCTTCGGCGGGTTTGAACACTGAAGCTTTCTTT | 15 | NA | TRBV3-1 | NA | TRBJ1-1
CASSSGTLNSPLHF | TGCGCCAGCAGTTCCGGGACACTTAATTCACCCCTCCACTTT | 14 | few | TRBV4-1 | NA | TRBJ1-6
CASSLGVGGAVDTQYF | TGTGCCAGCAGCTTAGGGGTCGGGGGGGCCGTAGATACGCAGTATTTT | 16 | NA | TRBV11-2 | TRBD2 | TRBJ2-3